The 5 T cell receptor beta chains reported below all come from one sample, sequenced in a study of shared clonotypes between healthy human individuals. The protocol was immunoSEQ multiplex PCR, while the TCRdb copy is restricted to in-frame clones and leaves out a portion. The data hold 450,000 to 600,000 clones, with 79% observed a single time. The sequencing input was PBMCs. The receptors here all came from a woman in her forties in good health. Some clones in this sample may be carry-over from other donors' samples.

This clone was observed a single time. CDR3 amino acids: CASSSYLPRDSQETQYF. Written as DNA, the CDR3 is TGTGCCAGCAGTTCTTACCTACCTCGGGACAGCCAAGAGACCCAGTACTTC. The rearrangement links TRBV27 to TRBJ2-5; 7 bases align to TRBD1. CDR1 is MNHEY, CDR2 SMNVEV, per germline (reference sequence). V lost 4 bases, J lost 1 base, and 12 bases stayed unmatched. The CDR3 runs to 17 residues.

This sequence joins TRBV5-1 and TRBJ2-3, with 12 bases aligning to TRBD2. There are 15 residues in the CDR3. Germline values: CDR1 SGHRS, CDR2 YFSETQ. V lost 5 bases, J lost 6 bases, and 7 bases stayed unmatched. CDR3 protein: CASSFGTSGSDTQYF. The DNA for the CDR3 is TGCGCCAGCAGTTTCGGGACTAGCGGGTCTGATACGCAGTATTTT.

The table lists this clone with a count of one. The CDR3 coding sequence is TGTGCCAGCAGGACAGGTCTTAATTCACCCCTCCACTTT. It encodes CASRTGLNSPLHF. The rearrangement uses TRBV28 and TRBJ1-6; maybe TRBD1 (6 bases). V was clipped by 6 bases and J by 6 bases, with 9 bases between them. Per the germline V gene, CDR1 is MDHEN and CDR2 is SYDVKM. The length of the CDR3 is 13 residues. The entire variable domain, with the rest obtained from reference TRBV28 and TRBJ1-6, is as follows: DVKVTQSSRYLVKRTGEKVFLECVQDMDHENMFWYRQDPGLGLRLIYFSYDVKMKEKGDIPEGYSVSREKKERFSLILESASTNQTSMYLCASRTGLNSPLHFGNGTRLTVT.

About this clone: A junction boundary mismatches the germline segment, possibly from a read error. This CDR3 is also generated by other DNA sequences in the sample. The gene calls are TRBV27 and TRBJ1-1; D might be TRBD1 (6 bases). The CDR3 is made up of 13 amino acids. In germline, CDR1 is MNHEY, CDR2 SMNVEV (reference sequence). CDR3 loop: CASSRARGTEAFF. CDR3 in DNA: TGTGCCAGCTCCCGCGCCAGGGGAACTGAAGCCTTCTTT.

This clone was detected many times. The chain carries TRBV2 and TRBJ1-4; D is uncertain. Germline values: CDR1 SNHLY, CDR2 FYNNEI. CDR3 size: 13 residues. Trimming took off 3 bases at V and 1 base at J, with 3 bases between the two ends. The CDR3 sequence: CASSDRTNEKLFF. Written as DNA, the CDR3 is TGTGCCAGCAGTGACAGAACTAATGAAAAACTGTTTTTT. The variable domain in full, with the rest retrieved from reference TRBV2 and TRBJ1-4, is EPEVTQTPSHQVTQMGQEVILRCVPISNHLYFYWYRQILGQKVEFLVSFYNNEISEKSEIFDDQFSVERPDGSNFTLKIRSTKLEDSAMYFCASSDRTNEKLFFGSGTQLSVL.